The source of this TCR beta chain is a study of T cells in Graves' hyperthyroidism and ophthalmopathy. Germline assignment: CDR1 MNHEY and CDR2 SVGEGT. The CDR3 extends over 14 amino acids. V was cut by 7 bases and J by 6 bases, with 18 bases left in between. Amplification of TCR beta CDR3 regions was performed using RNA transcripts as template. HTBI primers were used for first-round RT-PCR of the TCR CDR3. TCRdb reprocessed the multiplex PCR reads with MiXCR, giving one entry per CDR3 protein. The sample records about 520,000 distinct CDR3 sequences, roughly 24% being singletons. The chain carries TRBV6-2 or TRBV6-3 and TRBJ1-1, with TRBD1 as a possible D gene (6 bases). Sequenced: blood. The sequence was collected from a woman younger than 45 with Graves' ophthalmopathy. CDR3 sequence (DNA): TGTGCCAGCACTAATTCCGGGGGCCGGCCTGAAGCTTTCTTT. It specifies CASTNSGGRPEAFF.